The present entry profiles one T cell receptor (beta chain) with its context. Germline CDR1 and CDR2: SGHAT and FQDESV (reference sequence). V was pared by 3 bases and J by 4 bases, with 4 bases of the junction left unmatched. This CDR3 contains 15 residues. The source of the sample is a study of blood T cell repertoires in COVID-19. Across the study: From T cells, B-cell-depleted T cells, or PBMCs came the material, which was cDNA or gDNA.

Per the original methods: Amplification of reference gene primers was used by the study to estimate nucleated cell counts. The assay was immunoSEQ multiplex PCR, and TCRdb's table has in-frame clones only and misses some. D and trimming were read from the DNA, whereas the V and J calls and clone size are those reported in that table. The sample shows 200,000 to 250,000 clones, around nine tenths of them seen only once. In assigning cohorts, the study relied on participant-reported clinical history. During the 2 weeks before they entered the study, exposed participants had met someone with a PCR-confirmed or clinician-diagnosed COVID-19 case.

V is TRBV11-1 and J is TRBJ2-1; TRBD2 matches 9 bases. The specimen sequenced was PBMCs or T cells enriched from blood (not recorded which). This receptor was obtained from a woman in her twenties or thirties who had been exposed to COVID-19. CDR3 residues: CASSLGGRGYNEQFF. Written as DNA, the CDR3 is TGTGCCAGCAGCTTGGGCGGGAGGGGATACAATGAGCAGTTCTTC. The full variable domain, completed using reference TRBV11-1 and TRBJ2-1, is EAEVAQSPRYKITEKSQAVAFWCDPISGHATLYWYRQILGQGPELLVQFQDESVVDDSQLPKDRFSAERLKGVDSTLKIQPAELGDSAMYLCASSLGGRGYNEQFFGPGTRLTVL.